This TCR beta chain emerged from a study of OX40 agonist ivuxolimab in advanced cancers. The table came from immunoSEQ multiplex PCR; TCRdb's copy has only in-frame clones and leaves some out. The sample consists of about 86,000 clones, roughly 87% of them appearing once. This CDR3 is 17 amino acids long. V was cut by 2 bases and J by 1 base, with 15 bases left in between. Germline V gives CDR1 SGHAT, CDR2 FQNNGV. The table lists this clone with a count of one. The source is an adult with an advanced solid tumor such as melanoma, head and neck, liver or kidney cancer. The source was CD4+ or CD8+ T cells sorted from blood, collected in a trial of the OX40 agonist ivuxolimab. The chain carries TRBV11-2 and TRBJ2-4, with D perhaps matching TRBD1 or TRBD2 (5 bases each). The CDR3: CASSLPPGPAAKNIQYF. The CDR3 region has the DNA TGTGCCAGCAGCTTACCCCCGGGGCCGGCGGCCAAAAACATTCAGTACTTC.